This T cell receptor (beta chain) stems from a study of beta chain features in type 1 diabetes. For the study at large: Cell yields, gender and age were similar in healthy donors and patients. The number of sorted cells examined across all samples was 107,917,701.

Points on this clone: The antigen remains undetermined.

Study-wide findings and caveats: Shortening that was moderate but significant affected the TCRB CDR3s of Type 1 diabetes patients in all four CD4+ subsets. For patients, the naive, central memory and Treg TCRB repertoires appeared more alike than for healthy donors.

This CDR3 is built from 14 residues. Trimming removed 4 bases at V and 1 base at J, with 10 bases between. Germline V CDR1 and CDR2: LGHNA, YNFKEQ. The sequenced template was cDNA made from the entire isolated RNA. The assay was immunoSEQ multiplex PCR, and TCRdb's table has in-frame clones only and misses some. In the table there are 250,000 to 300,000 clones, approximately 14% of which are singletons. This TCR was recovered from a man aged 25 to 40 with type 1 diabetes. The sequenced material came from naive CD4+ T cells from blood. The rearrangement uses TRBV4-2 and TRBJ1-1, with D unclear. For the CDR3, the DNA is TGTGCCAGCAGCCTGGAAGCGTCGAACACTGAAGCTTTCTTT. It encodes CASSLEASNTEAFF.